The 32 T cell receptor beta chains reported below all come from one sample, sequenced in a study of low-dose radiotherapy and immunotherapy resistance in tumors. The time point is: before trial treatment. TRAV- and TRBV-specific primers were used for first-strand cDNA, which covered alpha and beta chains. TCRs underwent roughly 19 PCR cycles of amplification with a constant-region primer and V-primer adapter. One entry per CDR3 protein results from TCRdb running MiXCR on the reads. Of tens of thousands of distinct CDR3 sequences detected, 15% to 20% appear once; the ten largest clones hold over 2.5%. The sequenced sample was PBMCs, obtained before treatment. The receptors were sampled from a male donor with prostate cancer.

This clonotype was observed many times. The chain has TRBV5-1 and TRBJ2-3; D not certain. The length of the CDR3 is 15 residues. The germline V gene has CDR1 SGHRS and CDR2 YFSETQ. Trimming took 2 bases from V and 3 from J, leaving 13 bases between them. CDR3 DNA: TGCGCCAGCAGCTTTATTGCGCGTTGGACAGATACGCAGTATTTT. Its protein is CASSFIARWTDTQYF.

This clonotype was detected ten times or more. The chain couples TRBV6-2 or TRBV6-3 to TRBJ2-1, with D unclear. The CDR3 is made up of 13 amino acids. V was trimmed by 6 bases and J by 5 bases, leaving 11 bases between them. Germline V CDR1 and CDR2: MNHEY, SVGEGT. The CDR3 spells CASSWAGNNEQFF. As DNA, the CDR3 is TGTGCCAGCAGCTGGGCCGGTAACAATGAGCAGTTCTTC.

The rearrangement joins TRBV6-5 to TRBJ1-5; weak D call: TRBD1 (5 bases). Looked up from germline, CDR1 is MNHEY and CDR2 is SVGAGI. The CDR3 loop spans 14 amino acids. V was trimmed by 2 bases and J by 2 bases, leaving 7 bases between them. As DNA, the CDR3 is TGTGCCAGCAGTTACGGGGCGGGCAATCAGCCCCAGCATTTT. Its protein is CASSYGAGNQPQHF.

In nucleotides, the CDR3 is TGCAGTGCTAGAGACCCTGGAGCGACAGGGGACTCCTACGAGCAGTACTTC. Its protein product is CSARDPGATGDSYEQYF. The chain joins TRBV20-1 to TRBJ2-7; TRBD1 matches at 8 bases. Germline trimming cut 0 bases from V and 0 bases from J; bases unmatched to any gene: 10. The germline CDR1 and CDR2 sequences are DFQATT and SNEGSKA (reference sequence). The CDR3 is made up of 17 amino acids.

This clonotype appeared many times. The chain couples TRBV7-2 to TRBJ2-3; 7 nucleotides match TRBD2. V shed 7 bases and J 9 bases; nucleotides not matched to a gene: 13. This CDR3 region has 14 residues. Germline CDR1 is SGHTA and CDR2 is FQGNSA. CDR3 amino acids: CASKAGFVRGTQYF. The DNA for the CDR3 is TGTGCCAGCAAAGCGGGGTTTGTCCGTGGGACGCAGTATTTT.

The chain has TRBV20-1 and TRBJ2-1; TRBD2 matches 12 bases. V was clipped by 8 bases and J by 7 bases; unmatched bases: 18. Germline V gene sequence: CDR1 DFQATT, CDR2 SNEGSKA (reference sequence). This CDR3 spans 17 amino acids. CDR3 sequence: CSPTSQGVLAGGNEQFF. The CDR3 DNA is TGCAGTCCAACTAGCCAGGGGGTCCTAGCGGGGGGGAATGAGCAGTTCTTC.

This clonotype occurred many times. The CDR3 protein is CASSAGTGPYEQYF. In nucleotides, the CDR3 is TGTGCCAGCAGCGCCGGGACAGGGCCCTACGAGCAGTACTTC. The chain uses TRBV3-1 and TRBJ2-7; 9 nucleotides match TRBD1. The CDR3 is 14 residues long. The V segment lost 5 bases and the J segment 2 bases; nucleotides outside the gene matches: 4. Per germline, CDR1 LGHDT and CDR2 YNNKEL (reference sequence).

This clonotype occurred many times. The chain carries TRBV20-1 and TRBJ1-3; 8 bases match TRBD1. CDR3 length equals 15 residues. Trimming took 2 bases from V and 4 from J; bases not matched to a gene: 7. CDR1 is DFQATT and CDR2 is SNEGSKA in the germline V gene (reference sequence). In nucleotides, the CDR3 is TGCAGTGCTAGATCCGACAGGGGATTCGGAAACACCATATATTTT. Protein product: CSARSDRGFGNTIYF.

This clonotype was seen ten or more times. The V gene is TRBV20-1, the J gene TRBJ2-3; 7 nucleotides agree with TRBD2. J was trimmed by 0 bases and V by 7 bases; bases with no gene match: 13. The CDR3 is 16 residues long. CDR1 is DFQATT and CDR2 is SNEGSKA in the germline V gene (reference sequence). The CDR3 DNA sequence: TGCAGTGTACTGAGCGGGGCCCTCTACAGCACAGATACGCAGTATTTT. Its protein is CSVLSGALYSTDTQYF.

The chain recombines TRBV11-2 with TRBJ2-3; 9 bases agree with TRBD2. J gave up 1 base and V 5 bases, and 13 bases lay outside the gene matches. Germline V gene data show CDR1 as SGHAT and CDR2 as FQNNGV. The CDR3 is made up of 18 amino acids. The CDR3 region has the DNA TGTGCCAGCAGCGTTAACCCGCGGGCTAGCGGGGGCACAGATACGCAGTATTTT. Protein: CASSVNPRASGGTDTQYF.

The V gene is TRBV7-2, the J gene TRBJ1-2; D remains ambiguous. CDR1 is SGHTA, CDR2 FQGNSA, per germline. V dropped 4 bases and J dropped 3 bases, with 12 bases sitting between them. The CDR3 loop spans 14 amino acids. CDR3 protein: CASSSPGHYYGYTF. The CDR3 DNA reads as TGTGCCAGCAGCTCCCCTGGGCACTACTATGGCTACACCTTC. The full variable domain, in which reference TRBV7-2 and TRBJ1-2 provide the parts outside the CDR3, is GAGVSQSPSNKVTEKGKDVELRCDPISGHTALYWYRQSLGQGLEFLIYFQGNSAPDKSGLPSDRFSAERTGGSVSTLTIQRTQQEDSAVYLCASSSPGHYYGYTFGSGTRLTVV.

Many counts were recorded for this clonotype. The chain uses TRBV10-3 and TRBJ2-1; D unclear. V lost 3 bases to trimming and J lost 7 bases, with 13 bases between them. CDR3 length: 14 amino acids. CDR1 and CDR2 (germline): ENHRY, SYGVKD. CDR3 nucleotide sequence: TGTGCCATCAGTGATTCGTCCAGTAGGAATGAGCAGTTCTTC. Encoded protein: CAISDSSSRNEQFF.

This clonotype was found many times. The chain couples TRBV11-2 to TRBJ2-4; the match to TRBD2 covers 7 bases. V trimming: 2 bases; J trimming: 0 bases; junction bases outside the gene matches: 13. Germline V gene lookup returns CDR1 SGHAT and CDR2 FQNNGV. CDR3 length equals 19 residues. CDR3 protein: CASSLRAPGGLIAKNIQYF. CDR3 DNA: TGTGCCAGCAGCTTAAGGGCCCCCGGGGGACTAATAGCCAAAAACATTCAGTACTTC.

This clonotype has ten or more counts. The CDR3 DNA is TGTGCCAGCAGCACCAGGGGACAGCCCCAGCATTTT. It is translated as CASSTRGQPQHF. The V and J genes are TRBV21-1 and TRBJ1-5; the D call of TRBD1 is as the table states it, not checked on the DNA. TRBV21-1 is tagged as a pseudogene. This CDR3 region has 12 residues.

This clonotype was counted many times. V usage is TRBV7-9 and J usage is TRBJ1-2; 8 bases are a match to TRBD1. The CDR3 is made up of 15 amino acids. Germline assignment: CDR1 SEHNR and CDR2 FQNEAQ (reference sequence). J lost 3 bases, V lost 6 bases, and 9 bases had no gene match. The DNA for the CDR3 is TGTGCCAGCAGACGACAGGGGAAAGATCACTATGGCTACACCTTC. This codes for CASRRQGKDHYGYTF.

This clonotype was recorded many times. The genes are TRBV29-1 and TRBJ1-4; weak D call: TRBD1 (5 bases). The V end was cut by 7 bases, the J end by 7 bases, with 19 bases between. CDR1 and CDR2 from the germline V gene are SQVTM and ANQGSEA. The CDR3 totals 14 residues. CDR3 residues: CSAGTGTASEKLFF. The CDR3 DNA reads as TGCAGCGCAGGGACCGGGACGGCCAGTGAAAAACTGTTTTTT.

The V gene is TRBV23-1, the J gene TRBJ1-2; D is unclear. TRBV23-1 is flagged as an ORF with uncertain function. This CDR3 has 16 amino acids. V was shortened by 8 bases and J by 2 bases, with 21 bases between the two germline ends. The CDR3: CASADTLGGGNYGYTF. The CDR3 coding sequence is TGCGCCAGCGCTGATACCTTGGGAGGAGGGAACTATGGCTACACCTTC.

This clonotype was found many times. The CDR3: CASSQWEGSYEQYF. The CDR3 DNA sequence: TGCGCCAGCAGCCAATGGGAAGGCTCCTACGAGCAGTACTTC. The chain links TRBV4-1 to TRBJ2-7; D is unresolved. V gave up 2 bases and J gave up 0 bases, with 8 bases separating them. Germline-derived CDR1 and CDR2 are MGHRA and YSYEKL. The length of the CDR3 is 14 residues.

This clonotype was observed at least ten times. V and J are TRBV27 and TRBJ1-5; D is uncertain. Trimming cost V 1 base and J 6 bases, with 13 bases left between them. Germline CDR1 and CDR2: MNHEY and SMNVEV (reference sequence). The CDR3 totals 15 residues. CDR3 coding DNA: TGTGCCAGCAGTTTATTTACTGGGGATGGTCAGCCCCAGCATTTT. This translates into CASSLFTGDGQPQHF.

In regard to this clonotype: A read error is the likely source, as a far larger clone sits one nucleotide away. The chain recombines TRBV6-5 with TRBJ2-5, with TRBD2 identical over 8 bases. The CDR3 totals 15 residues. Germline-derived CDR1 and CDR2 are MNHEY and SVGAGI. Unmatched junction bases numbered 9, after V lost 5 bases and J lost 4 bases. In nucleotides, the CDR3 is TGTGCCAGCAGTAATTCGGGGGGGCTAGGAGAGACCCAGTACTTC. Protein product: CASSNSGGLGETQYF.

This clonotype was recorded at least ten times. The genes are TRBV18 and TRBJ2-1; 7 bases agree with TRBD2. This CDR3 spans 16 amino acids. The germline gives CDR1 KGHSH, CDR2 LQKENI. Losses at the gene ends were 3 bases for V and 5 bases for J; bases not matched to a gene: 10. The CDR3 nucleotides read TGTGCCAGCTCACCGTTATTGGTCGCGGGGGACAATGAGCAGTTCTTC. Its protein is CASSPLLVAGDNEQFF.

This clonotype was seen repeatedly, ten times or more. The chain carries TRBV5-1 and TRBJ1-1; D unresolved. The CDR3 sequence is 13 residues long. CDR1 SGHRS and CDR2 YFSETQ come from the germline V gene. V was shortened by 0 bases and J by 3 bases, with 6 bases between the two germline ends. The CDR3: CASSLGPDTEAFF. The CDR3 DNA is TGCGCCAGCAGCTTGGGGCCAGACACTGAAGCTTTCTTT. Variable domain in full (rest from reference TRBV5-1 and TRBJ1-1): KAGVTQTPRYLIKTRGQQVTLSCSPISGHRSVSWYQQTPGQGLQFLFEYFSETQRNKGNFPGRFSGRQFSNSRSEMNVSTLELGDSALYLCASSLGPDTEAFFGQGTRLTVV.

This clonotype was observed many times. The chain couples TRBV11-2 to TRBJ2-7; tentative D call: TRBD1 (6 bases). V lost 4 bases, J lost 4 bases, and 17 bases lay in between. Germline CDR1 SGHAT, CDR2 FQNNGV. CDR3 length: 15 residues. CDR3 sequence: CASSSIQGPGYEQYF. The CDR3 DNA reads as TGTGCCAGCAGCTCCATACAGGGACCGGGGTACGAGCAGTACTTC.

On this clonotype: One base separates it from a far larger clone, so it is likely a read error. The chain has TRBV6-1 and TRBJ2-2; D unresolved. Germline V CDR1 and CDR2: MNHNS, SASEGT. The CDR3 has 13 amino acids. Trimming stripped 6 bases from V and 9 bases from J, with 14 bases between. DNA for the CDR3: TGTGCCAGCAGCCCGTCCCGTCCCTGGGAGCTGTTTTTT. This codes for CASSPSRPWELFF.

This clonotype was observed many times. The J gene is TRBJ2-1, the V gene TRBV10-2; 7 bases align to TRBD1. The CDR3 consists of 14 residues. Per the germline V gene, CDR1 is WSHSY and CDR2 is SAAADI. After removal of 4 bases from V and 2 bases from J, the junction contained 2 bases not matched to a gene. The CDR3 spells CASSVTGAYNEQFF. The CDR3 DNA follows: TGCGCCAGCAGTGTAACAGGGGCCTACAATGAGCAGTTCTTC.

This clonotype came up a few times. The chain combines TRBV3-1 with TRBJ2-5; 7 positions match TRBD2. The V gene end was trimmed by 0 bases and the J gene end by 7 bases; junction bases not matched to a gene: 14. Germline CDR1 LGHDT, CDR2 YNNKEL (reference sequence). There are 17 residues in the CDR3. The CDR3 region has the DNA TGTGCCAGCAGCCAAGATGGGCTAGCGGTGACCAGTGGGACCCAGTACTTC. It specifies CASSQDGLAVTSGTQYF.

This clonotype occurred many times. The chain uses TRBV10-3 and TRBJ2-7, with D uncertain. The CDR3 consists of 13 residues. The V gene's germline CDR1 is ENHRY and CDR2 SYGVKD. V was pared by 11 bases and J by 0 bases, with 14 bases between. The CDR3 is CASSETDSYEQYF. The CDR3 DNA reads TGTGCCTCGTCCGAGACTGACTCCTACGAGCAGTACTTC.

The V call is TRBV4-1, the J call TRBJ2-1; either TRBD1 or TRBD2 may supply D (6 bases each). Germline CDR1 is MGHRA and CDR2 is YSYEKL. V gave up 1 base and J gave up 10 bases, with 14 bases separating them. This CDR3 contains 14 residues. CDR3 bases: TGCGCCAGCAGCCAAGGCCGAGGGGGGTACGAGCAGTTCTTC. Translating gives CASSQGRGGYEQFF.

In this sample, this clonotype turned up many times. The CDR3 nucleotides read TGTGCCAGCAGTTCCCCGCGGGATAGCACAGATACGCAGTATTTT. As protein: CASSSPRDSTDTQYF. J is TRBJ2-3 and V is TRBV27, with a weak D call TRBD2 (6 bases). Deletions cut 4 bases from V and 0 bases from J, with 11 bases between. Looked up from germline, CDR1 is MNHEY and CDR2 is SMNVEV (reference sequence). This CDR3 is built from 15 residues.

This clonotype was detected ten times or more. The rearrangement uses TRBV2 and TRBJ2-5; D gene uncertain. The CDR3 covers 15 residues. CDR1 SNHLY and CDR2 FYNNEI come from the germline V gene. Trimming pared 6 bases from V and 2 bases from J, leaving 16 bases between. CDR3 in DNA: TGTGCCAGCAGCCCTATGCCGGACGGTCAAGAGACCCAGTACTTC. It yields the protein CASSPMPDGQETQYF.

This clonotype has a count of ten or more. This rearrangement joins TRBV20-1 to TRBJ2-5, with 7 bases matching TRBD2. CDR3 length: 15 residues. From germline, CDR1 is DFQATT and CDR2 SNEGSKA (reference sequence). The ends lost 5 bases at V and 5 bases at J; junction bases unmatched: 14. The CDR3 DNA reads TGCAGTGCTTCGGACGACTACTCCGGGGGGGAGACCCAGTACTTC. Its translation: CSASDDYSGGETQYF.

This clonotype appeared many times. The CDR3 loop reads CASSSFRTSGAEQFF. The CDR3 DNA sequence: TGCGCCAGCAGCTCGTTCCGGACTAGCGGGGCCGAGCAGTTCTTC. The chain links TRBV4-1 to TRBJ2-1, with TRBD2 matching over 12 bases. This CDR3 is 15 amino acids long. CDR1 is MGHRA, CDR2 YSYEKL, per germline. V gave up 5 bases and J gave up 10 bases; unmatched junction bases: 9.